This is a list of T cell receptor beta chains from one sample in a study of shared clonotypes between healthy human individuals. Here immunoSEQ multiplex PCR was the method, and the copy in TCRdb shows in-frame clones only, minus some. The repertoire consists of roughly 2 million clones, with 90% to 95% occurring once and the leading ten covering 0.13%. Sequences were obtained from naive CD4+ T cells sorted from blood. The receptors come from a man aged 18 to 29 in good health. CDR3s include the opening cysteine and the closing phenylalanine or tryptophan. A D gene is named only where the DNA matches it firmly.

J | V | D | CDR3 | DNA
TRBJ2-3 | TRBV19 | TRBD2 | CASSMASGSTDTQYF | TGTGCCAGTAGTATGGCTAGCGGGAGCACAGATACGCAGTATTTT
TRBJ2-7 | TRBV4-1 | . | CASSLFPPDKFIYEQYF | TGCGCCAGCAGCCTCTTCCCACCGGACAAATTTATCTACGAGCAGTACTTC
TRBJ2-3 | TRBV7-9 | TRBD2 | CASSFGTSGTDTQYF | TGTGCCAGCAGCTTCGGGACTAGCGGCACAGATACGCAGTATTTT
TRBJ2-2 | TRBV2 | TRBD2 | CASSEESGGLPGELFF | TGTGCCAGCAGTGAAGAGAGCGGGGGCCTTCCCGGGGAGCTGTTTTTT
TRBJ2-7 | TRBV6-6 | TRBD2 | CASLEGGPNYEQYF | TGTGCCAGCCTGGAGGGAGGGCCTAACTACGAGCAGTACTTC
TRBJ1-2 | TRBV18 | . | CASSPGSERDYGYTF | TGTGCCAGCTCACCAGGTTCGGAAAGGGACTATGGCTACACCTTC
TRBJ2-7 | TRBV5-1 | . | CASSLEGLRVSYEQYF | TGCGCCAGCAGCTTGGAGGGACTCCGAGTATCCTACGAGCAGTACTTC
TRBJ2-6 | TRBV10-3 | TRBD1 | CAIGGQGLSGANVLTF | TGTGCCATCGGGGGACAGGGCCTCTCTGGGGCCAACGTCCTGACTTTC
TRBJ2-7 | TRBV27 | TRBD1 | CASRTSRTGAYEQYF | TGTGCCAGCAGAACGTCCCGGACAGGGGCCTACGAGCAGTACTTC
TRBJ2-5 | TRBV7-2 | TRBD1 | CASSPDRGFQETQYF | TGTGCCAGCAGCCCTGACAGGGGATTCCAAGAGACCCAGTACTTC
TRBJ1-5 | TRBV7-9 | . | CASSLEQGGQPQHF | TGTGCCAGCAGCTTAGAGCAGGGTGGTCAGCCCCAGCATTTT
TRBJ2-5 | TRBV2 | . | CASSAQETQYF | TGTGCCAGCAGTGCACAAGAGACCCAGTACTTC
TRBJ1-3 | TRBV7-8 | . | CASSPLSGNTIYF | TGTGCCAGCAGCCCACTCTCTGGAAACACCATATATTTT
TRBJ1-4 | TRBV5-1 | . | CASSLGTDYEKLFF | TGCGCCAGCAGCTTGGGGACAGACTATGAAAAACTGTTTTTT
TRBJ2-3 | TRBV5-6 | TRBD2 | CASSLGTTILTDTQYF | TGTGCCAGCAGCTTAGGGACTACAATCCTCACAGATACGCAGTATTTT